This record concerns one T cell receptor beta chain sequence. Its antigen remains unidentified. Per-base qualities were not stored, and no clone one base away is much larger. Receptors were amplified or captured by the immunoSEQ multiplex PCR assay. The deep sequencing platform assayed about 90,000 TCR templates per sample. Genomic DNA extracted from sorted T cells was used for TCRbeta CDR3 sequencing. The original pipeline was this. Clonal analysis of TCRbeta CDR3 data was done in the R programming language. Unstimulated samples were compared with post-reaction CFSE-low samples to define alloreactive CD4+ and CD8+ clones. By matching sequences to the repertoires of sorted unstimulated Treg and non-Treg cells, each alloreactive CD4+ clone was assigned a regulatory or non-regulatory origin. As stored in TCRdb, this immuneACCESS dataset retains in-frame rearrangements with V and J assigned. A fraction of the clones does not appear; measured against another copy, unresolved V genes explain less than half of the discrepancy, and the remainder lacks a known reason. V, J and clone size are taken as reported in that table, and D and trimming were inferred from the DNA itself. The sample table records over 70,000 clones; more than 80% of these occur just once. Jointly, the top ten make up about 15% of the sample.

These data come from a study of siplizumab effects on memory and regulatory T cells (dated by TCRdb to between 2018 and 2021). As for the study more broadly: The study looked at the effect of siplizumab, an anti-CD2 antibody, on alloreactive T-cell subsets in allogeneic mixed lymphocyte reactions made from human PBMCs. What the research found in general, with its limitations: In reactions with siplizumab, an average of about 75% of mappable alloreactive CD4+ clones were Treg-derived, compared with 26.9% in control reactions. Roughly 75-97% of proliferating CD4+ or CD8+ clones could not be assigned a naive or memory phenotype. Siplizumab significantly reduced the cumulative frequency of alloreactive sequences traceable to unstimulated CD4+ memory T cells. Because sequences below about 10^-5 frequency were poorly captured, only a minor fraction of alloreactive clones could be mapped to unstimulated subsets. Unstimulated naive T cells appeared more diverse than memory T cells, and naive cells seemed to contribute substantially to the alloresponse. The suppressive function of proliferating Tregs from siplizumab cultures was not functionally confirmed.

Ends trimmed: V by 5 bases, J by 2 bases; bases unmatched to a gene: 5. Its CDR3 holds 14 amino acids, cysteine through phenylalanine. Left in the record is the CDR3 DNA by itself, 42 bases read in frame from the first base. CDR1 and CDR2, per the germline V gene, are LGHNA and YSLEER. Sorted unstimulated T cells, along with proliferating T cells recovered from mixed lymphocyte reactions, underwent TCRbeta CDR3 sequencing. Fresh whole blood from approximately ten HLA-typed healthy donors was used to isolate PBMCs. The TCR was taken from a human donor in good health. In this chain, TRBV4-3 is recombined with TRBJ1-2; TRBD1 aligns with 7 central bases. Material: CD4+ T cells sorted from blood. The nucleotides are TGCGCCAGCAGCAACAGGGGCCAGAACTATGGCTACACCTTC. This gives the protein CASSNRGQNYGYTF.